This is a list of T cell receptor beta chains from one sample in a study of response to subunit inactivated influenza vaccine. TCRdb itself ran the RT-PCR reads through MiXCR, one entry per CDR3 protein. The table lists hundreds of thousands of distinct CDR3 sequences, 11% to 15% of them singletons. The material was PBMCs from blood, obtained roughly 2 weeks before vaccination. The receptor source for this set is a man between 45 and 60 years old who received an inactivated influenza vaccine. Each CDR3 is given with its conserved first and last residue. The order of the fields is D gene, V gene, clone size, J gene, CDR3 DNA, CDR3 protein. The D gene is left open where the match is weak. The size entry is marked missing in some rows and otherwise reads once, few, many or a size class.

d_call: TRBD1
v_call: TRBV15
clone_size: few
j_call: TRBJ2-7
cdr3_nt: TGTGCCACCAGCAGAGGATTGAAGGACAGGGGTTTCGACGAGCAGTACTTC
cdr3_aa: CATSRGLKDRGFDEQYF

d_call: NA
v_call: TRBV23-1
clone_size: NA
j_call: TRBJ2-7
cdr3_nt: TGCGCCAGCAGTCAATCTATCCGGGTCGCCTACGAGCAGTACTTC
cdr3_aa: CASSQSIRVAYEQYF

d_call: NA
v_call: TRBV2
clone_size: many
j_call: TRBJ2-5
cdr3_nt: TGTGCCAGCAACTTCGACGGGGAAGGAGAGACCCAGTACTTC
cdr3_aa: CASNFDGEGETQYF

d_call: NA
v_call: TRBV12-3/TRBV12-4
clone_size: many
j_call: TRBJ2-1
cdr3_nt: TGTGCCAGCAGTTTGCGGGTCACCTACAATGAGCAGTTCTTC
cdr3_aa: CASSLRVTYNEQFF

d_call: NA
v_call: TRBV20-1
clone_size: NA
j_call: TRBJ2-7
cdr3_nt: TGCAGTGCTCACAGGGTACTCAGCTCCTACGAGCAGTACTTC
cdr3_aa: CSAHRVLSSYEQYF

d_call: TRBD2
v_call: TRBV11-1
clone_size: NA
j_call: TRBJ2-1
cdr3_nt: TGTGCCAGCAGCTTAGTTACCCGACTAGCGGGCTCCATCAATGAGCAGTTCTTC
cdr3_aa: CASSLVTRLAGSINEQFF

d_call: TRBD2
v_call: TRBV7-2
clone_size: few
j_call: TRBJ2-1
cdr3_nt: TGTGCCAGCAGCTTTTCATCGGGGCGGGGGTTTCAGTTCTTC
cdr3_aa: CASSFSSGRGFQFF

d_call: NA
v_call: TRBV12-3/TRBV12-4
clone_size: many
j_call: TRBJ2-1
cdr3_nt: TGTGCCAGCAGTCCCGGGACAAGGCTTCTGTTC
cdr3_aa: CASSPGTRLLF

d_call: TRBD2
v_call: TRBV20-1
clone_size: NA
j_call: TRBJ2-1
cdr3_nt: TGCAGTGCTAGAGATCTCGCGGGAGCGAACTACAATGAGCAGTTCTTC
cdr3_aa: CSARDLAGANYNEQFF

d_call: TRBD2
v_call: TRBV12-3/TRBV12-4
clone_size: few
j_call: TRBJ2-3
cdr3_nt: TGTGCCAGCAGTAATCTAGCGGGAGCTAGCACAGATACGCAGTATTTT
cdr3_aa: CASSNLAGASTDTQYF

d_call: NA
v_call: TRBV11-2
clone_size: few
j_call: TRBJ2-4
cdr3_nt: TGTGCCAGCAGCTTAGATCTTTCTTGGGGGACCCAGGCCAAAAACATTCAGTACTTC
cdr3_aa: CASSLDLSWGTQAKNIQYF

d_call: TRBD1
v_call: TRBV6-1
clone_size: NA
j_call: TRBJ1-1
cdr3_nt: TGTGCCAGCAGCAGCCGACAGGGTAGAGCTGAAGCTTTCTTT
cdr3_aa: CASSSRQGRAEAFF

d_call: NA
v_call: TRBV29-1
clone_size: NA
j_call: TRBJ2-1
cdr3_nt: TGCAGCGCCTGGGGGGGGCGCGTTTACAATGAGCAGTTCTTC
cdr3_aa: CSAWGGRVYNEQFF

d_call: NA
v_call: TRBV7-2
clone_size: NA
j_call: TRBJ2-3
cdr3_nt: TGTGCCAGCAGCTTCCGATCCTCAGATACGCAGTATTTT
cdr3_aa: CASSFRSSDTQYF

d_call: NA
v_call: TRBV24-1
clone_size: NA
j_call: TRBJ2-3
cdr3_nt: TGTGCCACCAGTCGAGGCCGCTACACAGATACGCAGTATTTT
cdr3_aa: CATSRGRYTDTQYF

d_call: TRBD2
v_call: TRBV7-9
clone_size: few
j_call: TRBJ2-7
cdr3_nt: TGTGCCAGCAGCTTAAGCGGGGGGCAACGGTACGAGCAGTACTTC
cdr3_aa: CASSLSGGQRYEQYF

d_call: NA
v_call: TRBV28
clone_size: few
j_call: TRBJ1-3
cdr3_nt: TGTGCCAGCAGAGGGACAAGCTCTGGAAACACCATATATTTT
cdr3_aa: CASRGTSSGNTIYF

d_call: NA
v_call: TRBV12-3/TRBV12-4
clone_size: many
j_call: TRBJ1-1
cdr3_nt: TGTGCCAGCAGCCCACCCGGGGGGGGGTGGACTGAAGCTTTCTTT
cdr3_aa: CASSPPGGGWTEAFF

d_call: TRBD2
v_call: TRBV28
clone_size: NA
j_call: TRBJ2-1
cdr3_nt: TGTGCCAGCAGTTTTATCATGCGGGAGGCACACAATGAGCAGTTCTTC
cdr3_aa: CASSFIMREAHNEQFF

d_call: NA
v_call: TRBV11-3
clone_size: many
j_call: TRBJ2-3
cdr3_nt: TGTGCCAGCAGCCCCAGCGGCTCTAGCACAGATACGCAGTATTTT
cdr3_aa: CASSPSGSSTDTQYF

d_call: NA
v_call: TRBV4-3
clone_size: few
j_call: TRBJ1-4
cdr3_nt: TGCGCCAGCAGAAGTGCTCTAAGGGGTGAAAAACTGTTTTTT
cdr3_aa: CASRSALRGEKLFF

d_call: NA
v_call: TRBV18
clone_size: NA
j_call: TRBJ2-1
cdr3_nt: TGTGCCAGCTCACCACTAGCGGATAATGAGCAGTTCTTC
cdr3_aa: CASSPLADNEQFF

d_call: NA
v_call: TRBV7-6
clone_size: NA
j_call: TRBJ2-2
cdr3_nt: TGTGCCAGCAGCTTATTCGTAACCGGGGAGCTGTTTTTT
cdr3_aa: CASSLFVTGELFF

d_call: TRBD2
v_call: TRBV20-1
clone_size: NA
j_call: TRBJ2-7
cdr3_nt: TGCAGTGCTAGAGCCCCACTAGCGGGGAACTCCTACGAGCAGTACTTC
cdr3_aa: CSARAPLAGNSYEQYF

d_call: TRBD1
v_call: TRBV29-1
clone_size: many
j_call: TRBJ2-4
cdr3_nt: TGCAGCGTTGAACCAACAGGGGTCGGCAAAAACATTCAGTACTTC
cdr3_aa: CSVEPTGVGKNIQYF

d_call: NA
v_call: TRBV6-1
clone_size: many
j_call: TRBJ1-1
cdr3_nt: TGTGCCAGCAGTGACAGGATTGGCACTGAAGCTTTCTTT
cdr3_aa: CASSDRIGTEAFF

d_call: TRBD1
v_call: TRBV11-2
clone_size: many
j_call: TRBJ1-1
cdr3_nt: TGTGCCAGCAGCTCTGGGGGGACAGGGGCTGAAGCTTTCTTT
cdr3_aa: CASSSGGTGAEAFF

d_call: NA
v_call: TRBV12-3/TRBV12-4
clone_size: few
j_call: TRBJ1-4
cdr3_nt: TGTGCCAGCGGGGGGACAACTAATGAAAAACTGTTTTTT
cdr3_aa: CASGGTTNEKLFF

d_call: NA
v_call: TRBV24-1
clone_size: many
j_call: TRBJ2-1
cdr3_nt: TGTGCCACCCGTTCAGGGTATGGGTACAATGAGCAGTTCTTC
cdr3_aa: CATRSGYGYNEQFF

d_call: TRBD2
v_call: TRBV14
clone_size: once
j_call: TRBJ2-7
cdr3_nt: TGTGCCAGCAGCCAAGTCGGGCGGGGGGTTCACGAGCAGTACTTC
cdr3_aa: CASSQVGRGVHEQYF

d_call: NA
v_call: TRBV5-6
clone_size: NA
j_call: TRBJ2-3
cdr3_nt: TGTGCCAGCAGCTTGACTAGGACTGCAGATACGCAGTATTTT
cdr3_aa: CASSLTRTADTQYF

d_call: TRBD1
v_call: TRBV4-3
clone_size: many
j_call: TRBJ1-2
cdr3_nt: TGCGCCAGCAGCCGCGGACAGGGCGATTATGGCTACACCTTC
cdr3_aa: CASSRGQGDYGYTF

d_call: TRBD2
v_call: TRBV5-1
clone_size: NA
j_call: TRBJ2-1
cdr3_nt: TGCGCCAGCAGCTTGGCCGCGACTAGCGGGACTGATGAGCAGTTCTTC
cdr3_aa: CASSLAATSGTDEQFF

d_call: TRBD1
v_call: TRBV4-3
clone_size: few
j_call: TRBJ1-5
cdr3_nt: TGCGCCAGCAGCCTAAAACAGGGGCAGCCCCAGCATTTT
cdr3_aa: CASSLKQGQPQHF

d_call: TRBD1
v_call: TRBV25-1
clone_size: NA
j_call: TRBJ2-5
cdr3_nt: TGTGCCAGCAGTAACGGCCTCGGGACAGGGTCTGAGACCCAGTACTTC
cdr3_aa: CASSNGLGTGSETQYF

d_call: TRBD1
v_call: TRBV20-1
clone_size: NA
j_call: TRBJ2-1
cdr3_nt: TGCAGTGCCCCGGGACAGTCCGCTGAGCAGTTCTTC
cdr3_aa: CSAPGQSAEQFF

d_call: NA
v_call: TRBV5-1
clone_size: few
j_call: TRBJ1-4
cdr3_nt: TGCGCCAGCAGCGAGGGGACTAATGAAAAACTGTTTTTT
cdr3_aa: CASSEGTNEKLFF

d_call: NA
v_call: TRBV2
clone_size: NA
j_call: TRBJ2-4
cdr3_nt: TGTGCCAGCAAGGGGCTAGAGGGAAACATTCAGTACTTC
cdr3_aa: CASKGLEGNIQYF

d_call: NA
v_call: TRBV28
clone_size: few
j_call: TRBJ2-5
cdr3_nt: TGTGCCAGCAGTTTTTTGTCGGTGTCACAAGAGACCCAGTACTTC
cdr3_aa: CASSFLSVSQETQYF

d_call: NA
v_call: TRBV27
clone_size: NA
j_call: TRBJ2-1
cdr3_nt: TGTGCCAGCAGTTTTGGGGGGACCATGAGGCAGTTCTTC
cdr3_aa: CASSFGGTMRQFF

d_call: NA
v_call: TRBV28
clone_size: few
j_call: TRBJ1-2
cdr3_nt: TGTGCCAGCAGTTCGCCGGGTATAGGTTCTAACTATGGCTACACCTTC
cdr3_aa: CASSSPGIGSNYGYTF

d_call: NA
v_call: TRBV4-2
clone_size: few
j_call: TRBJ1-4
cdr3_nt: TGTGCCAGCAGCCAAGCTTCCGGGACAACTAATGAAAAACTGTTTTTT
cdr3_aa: CASSQASGTTNEKLFF

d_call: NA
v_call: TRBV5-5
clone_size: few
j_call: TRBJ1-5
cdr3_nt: TGTGCCAGCAGCTTGGGGGTAGGGACAATAGCTCAGCCCCAGCATTTT
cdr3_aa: CASSLGVGTIAQPQHF

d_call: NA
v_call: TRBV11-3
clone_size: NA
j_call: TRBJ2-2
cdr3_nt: TGTGCCAGCAGCTTAGTTCAGGGAGTCGGGGAGCTGTTTTTT
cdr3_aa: CASSLVQGVGELFF

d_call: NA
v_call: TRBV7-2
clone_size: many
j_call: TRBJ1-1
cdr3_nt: TGTGCCAGCAGCTTAGGGTCTAGGGGCACTGAAGCTTTCTTT
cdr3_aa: CASSLGSRGTEAFF

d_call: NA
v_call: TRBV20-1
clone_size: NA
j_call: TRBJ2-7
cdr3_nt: TGCAGTGCTACCCCGACAGTCTCCTACGAGCAGTACTTC
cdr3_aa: CSATPTVSYEQYF

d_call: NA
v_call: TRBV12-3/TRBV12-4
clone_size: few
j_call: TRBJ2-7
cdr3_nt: TGTGCCAGCAGTGCCCTCAACAGGGACCGGCAGTACTTC
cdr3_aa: CASSALNRDRQYF

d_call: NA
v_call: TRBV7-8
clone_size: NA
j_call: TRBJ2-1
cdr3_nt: TGTGCCAGCAGCTTCGGAACCCCCGGGAATGAGCAGTTCTTC
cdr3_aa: CASSFGTPGNEQFF

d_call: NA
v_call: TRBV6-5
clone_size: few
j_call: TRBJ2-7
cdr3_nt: TGTGCCAGCAGTTACCGGATTCAGGCGGCCTACGAGCAGTACTTC
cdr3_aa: CASSYRIQAAYEQYF

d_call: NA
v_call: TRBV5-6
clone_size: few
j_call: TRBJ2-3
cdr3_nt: TGTGCCAGCAGATCCCACAGGGAAGGCACAGATACGCAGTATTTT
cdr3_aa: CASRSHREGTDTQYF